Sequencing of this T cell receptor beta chain was carried out in a study of glioma-infiltrating T cells. A note on this clonotype: The target antigen is unknown. Relative to the germline gene, one junction end is altered; a read error may explain this.

Using RNA template, CDR3s of TCR alpha and beta were amplified with iRepertoire arm-PCR. Input was about 95-400 ng of tissue mRNA or PBMC total RNA. Each CDR3 protein gets one entry after TCRdb re-called the multiplex PCR reads with MiXCR. The table lists about 200,000 distinct CDR3 sequences, over 25% of them singletons. Findings of the study overall: Very few CDR3 sequences were shared between tissue and blood.

CDR1 and CDR2 from the germline V gene are MDHEN and SYDVKM. This CDR3 region has 18 residues. Sequenced material: glioma tissue, nonneoplastic brain tissue, or PBMCs (not recorded which). The sequence was obtained from a human donor with low-grade glioma or glioblastoma, undergoing nonglioma brain surgery, or in good health (not recorded which). V usage is TRBV28 and J usage is TRBJ2-1, with 8 bases matching TRBD2. This chain's CDR3 is CASSSLSGLIAGYNERFF. As DNA, the CDR3 is TGTGCCAGCAGTTCCCTTTCCGGGTTAATAGCGGGGTACAATGAGCGGTTCTTC.